These T cell receptor beta chains were read from a single sample in a study of response to subunit inactivated influenza vaccine. TCRdb recomputed calls from the RT-PCR reads with MiXCR, one row per CDR3 protein. Of over 400,000 distinct CDR3 sequences listed, 10% to 11% were seen once; the top ten hold roughly 12%. Sequencing was performed on PBMCs from blood, taken roughly 46 days after vaccination. The receptor set was obtained from a man in his forties or fifties who received an inactivated influenza vaccine. Both conserved end residues are part of each CDR3. A D gene is named only where the DNA matches it firmly. Rows give clone size only sometimes, using once, few, many, or a class for an expanded clone.

clone size	V gene	D gene	J gene	CDR3 protein	CDR3 DNA
few	TRBV25-1	.	TRBJ1-1	CASSEYEGSNTEAFF	TGTGCCAGCAGTGAATACGAGGGGTCGAACACTGAAGCTTTCTTT
many	TRBV20-1	.	TRBJ2-7	CSARGGNNPYEQYF	TGCAGTGCTAGGGGCGGGAACAACCCCTACGAGCAGTACTTC
many	TRBV11-2	TRBD1	TRBJ2-7	CASSLAGGEYEQYF	TGTGCCAGCAGCTTAGCAGGGGGCGAGTACGAGCAGTACTTC
many	TRBV29-1	.	TRBJ2-3	CSVEGLPSTDTQYF	TGCAGCGTTGAAGGGCTGCCTAGCACAGATACGCAGTATTTT
few	TRBV29-1	.	TRBJ2-7	CSVEERTVSYEQYF	TGCAGCGTTGAAGAAAGGACAGTCTCCTACGAGCAGTACTTC
.	TRBV4-2	.	TRBJ2-7	CASSRVEGSEQYF	TGTGCCAGTTCCAGGGTTGAGGGGAGCGAGCAGTACTTC
many	TRBV28	TRBD2	TRBJ2-7	CASSWGGLADTYEQYF	TGTGCCAGCAGTTGGGGTGGACTAGCGGACACCTACGAGCAGTACTTC
few	TRBV12-3/TRBV12-4	.	TRBJ2-2	CASSFWAALITGELFF	TGTGCCAGCAGTTTTTGGGCGGCACTAATTACCGGGGAGCTGTTTTTT
few	TRBV20-1	.	TRBJ1-4	CSARDLSPATNEKLFF	TGCAGTGCTAGAGATCTATCCCCAGCAACTAATGAAAAACTGTTTTTT
few	TRBV3-1	.	TRBJ2-1	CASSGSDEQFF	TGTGCCAGCAGCGGGTCCGATGAGCAGTTCTTC
.	TRBV4-2	.	TRBJ2-1	CASSQVRRDSPLF	TGTGCCAGCAGCCAAGTTCGGCGGGACTCGCCGCTTTTC
few	TRBV5-5	.	TRBJ2-1	CASSLVSFGGYNEQFF	TGTGCCAGCAGCTTGGTTTCGTTTGGAGGGTACAATGAGCAGTTCTTC
.	TRBV5-1	.	TRBJ2-7	CASSWEVASYEQYF	TGCGCCAGCAGCTGGGAGGTGGCTTCCTACGAGCAGTACTTC
.	TRBV5-1	TRBD1	TRBJ2-7	CASSPTGTLREQYF	TGCGCCAGCAGCCCGACAGGGACCCTGAGGGAGCAGTACTTC
few	TRBV28	.	TRBJ2-7	CASSLTRGHEQYF	TGTGCCAGCAGTTTAACCAGGGGCCACGAGCAGTACTTC
few	TRBV6-2/TRBV6-3	.	TRBJ2-1	CASLGFLGNNEQFF	TGTGCCAGCCTGGGGTTTCTAGGAAACAATGAGCAGTTCTTC
many	TRBV6-5	TRBD1	TRBJ2-7	CASSYSQTGGSYEQYF	TGTGCCAGCAGTTACTCTCAGACAGGGGGCTCCTACGAGCAGTACTTC